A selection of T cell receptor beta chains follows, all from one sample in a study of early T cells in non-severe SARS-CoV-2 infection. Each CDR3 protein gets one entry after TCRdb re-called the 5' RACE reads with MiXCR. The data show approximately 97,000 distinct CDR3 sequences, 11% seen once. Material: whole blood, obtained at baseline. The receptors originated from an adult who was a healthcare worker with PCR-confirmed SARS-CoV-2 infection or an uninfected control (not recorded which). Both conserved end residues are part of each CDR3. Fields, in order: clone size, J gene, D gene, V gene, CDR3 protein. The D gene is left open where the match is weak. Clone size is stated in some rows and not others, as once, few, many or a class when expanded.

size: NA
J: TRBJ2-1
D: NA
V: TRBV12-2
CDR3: CASRLETGSIEQFF

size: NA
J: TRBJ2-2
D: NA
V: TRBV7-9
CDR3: CASSLSGSTGELFF

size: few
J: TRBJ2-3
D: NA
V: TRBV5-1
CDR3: CASSPQPGSLADTQYF

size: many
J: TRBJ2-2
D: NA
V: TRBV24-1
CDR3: CATSDSEGNTNTGELFF

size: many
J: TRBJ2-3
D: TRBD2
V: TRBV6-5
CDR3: CASSPGASGGGDTQYF

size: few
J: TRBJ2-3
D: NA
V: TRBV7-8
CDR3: CASSQKDADGTDTQYF

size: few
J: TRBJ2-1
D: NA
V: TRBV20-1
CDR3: CSARDLADAYNEQFF

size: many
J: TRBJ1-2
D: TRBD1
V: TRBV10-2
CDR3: CASGQAYYGYTF

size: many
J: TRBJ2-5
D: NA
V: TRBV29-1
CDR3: CSVRKDTNQETQYF

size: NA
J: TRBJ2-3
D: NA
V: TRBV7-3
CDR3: CASSPGSGDPDTQYF

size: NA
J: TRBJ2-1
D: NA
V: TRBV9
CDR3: CASSPVASVGEQFF

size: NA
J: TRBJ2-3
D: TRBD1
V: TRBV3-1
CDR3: CASSQGGQGEYF

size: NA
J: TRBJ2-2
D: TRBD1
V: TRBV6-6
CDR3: CASSDRGQIGSGELFF

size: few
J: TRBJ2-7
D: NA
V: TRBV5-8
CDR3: CASSFGTLYEQYF

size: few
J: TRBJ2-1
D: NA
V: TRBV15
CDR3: CATSRGAISYNEQFF

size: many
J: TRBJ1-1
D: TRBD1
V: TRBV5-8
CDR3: CASSPRSAGTGGAFF

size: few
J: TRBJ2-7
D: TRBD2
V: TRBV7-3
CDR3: CASSFHSGSAYEQYF

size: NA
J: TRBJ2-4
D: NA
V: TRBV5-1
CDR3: CASSRNTDPRRLAKNIQYF

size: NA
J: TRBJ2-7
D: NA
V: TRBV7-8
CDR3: CASSQQGLVYEQYF

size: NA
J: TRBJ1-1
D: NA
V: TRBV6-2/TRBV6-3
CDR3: CASSFGGVWTEAFF

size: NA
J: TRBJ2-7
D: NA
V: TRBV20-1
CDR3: CSAKLVGYEQYF

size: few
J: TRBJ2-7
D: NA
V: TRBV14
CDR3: CASSQEWSYEQYF

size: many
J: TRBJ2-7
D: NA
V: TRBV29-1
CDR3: CSVPDGNSYEQYF

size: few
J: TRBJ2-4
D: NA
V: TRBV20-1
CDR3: CSARLLGLAKNIQYF

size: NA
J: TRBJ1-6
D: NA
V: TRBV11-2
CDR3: CASSLVDTDNSPLHF

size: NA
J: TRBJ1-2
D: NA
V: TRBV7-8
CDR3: CASSLASARDYTF

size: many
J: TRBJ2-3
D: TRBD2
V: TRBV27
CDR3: CASSVAGVGDTQYF

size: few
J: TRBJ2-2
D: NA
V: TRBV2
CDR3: CASGYRANTGELFF

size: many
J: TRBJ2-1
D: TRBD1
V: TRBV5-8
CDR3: CASSRGQGARGEQFF

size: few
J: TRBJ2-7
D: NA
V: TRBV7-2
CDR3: CASSPTTSSEQYF

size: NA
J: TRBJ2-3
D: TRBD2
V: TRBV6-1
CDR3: CASSEAATSGGTDTQYF

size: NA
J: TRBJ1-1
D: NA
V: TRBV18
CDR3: CASSVDGGATEAFF

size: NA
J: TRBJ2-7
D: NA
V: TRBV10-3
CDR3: CAIPLYRDYEQYF

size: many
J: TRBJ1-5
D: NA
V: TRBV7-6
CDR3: CASSLGEGQPQHF

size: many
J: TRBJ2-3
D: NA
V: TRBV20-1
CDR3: CSARGSRVYTQYF

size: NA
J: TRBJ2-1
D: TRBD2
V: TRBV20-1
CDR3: CSWGLGLREQFF

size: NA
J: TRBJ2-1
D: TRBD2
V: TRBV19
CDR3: CASSDSGLAVYGEQFF

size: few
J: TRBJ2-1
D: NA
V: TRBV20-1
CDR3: CSARAFGDYNEQFF

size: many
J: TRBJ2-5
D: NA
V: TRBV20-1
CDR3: CSARQGGETQYF

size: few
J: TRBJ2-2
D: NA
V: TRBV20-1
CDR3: CSARAIDSPTNTGELFF

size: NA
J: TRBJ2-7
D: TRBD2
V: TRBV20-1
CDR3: CSGTSGLHTYEQYF

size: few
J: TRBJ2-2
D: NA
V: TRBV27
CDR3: CASSLTVPGELFF

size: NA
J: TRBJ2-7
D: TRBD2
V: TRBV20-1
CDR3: CSARVPWLAGFSYEQYF

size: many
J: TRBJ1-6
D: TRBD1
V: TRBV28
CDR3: CASRGGDRTSPLHF

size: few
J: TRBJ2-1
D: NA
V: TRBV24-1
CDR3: CATSDPSIAEQFF

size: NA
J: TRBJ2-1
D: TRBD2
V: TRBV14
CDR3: CASSLLAGGNNEQFF

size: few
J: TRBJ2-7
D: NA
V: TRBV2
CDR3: CASSERRSPDEQYF

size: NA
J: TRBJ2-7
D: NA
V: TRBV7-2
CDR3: CASSLDGGGAYEQYF

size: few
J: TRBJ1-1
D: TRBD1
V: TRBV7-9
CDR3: CASSLQGVGTEAFF

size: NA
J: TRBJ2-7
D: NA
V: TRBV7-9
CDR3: CASSNQRIGSYEQYF

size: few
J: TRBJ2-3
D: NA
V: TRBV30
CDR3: CAWSFGGTELDTQYF

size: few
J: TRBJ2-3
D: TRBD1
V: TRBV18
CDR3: CASSSLPGQGMADTQYF

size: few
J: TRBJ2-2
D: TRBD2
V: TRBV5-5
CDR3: CASSFRGGADTGELFF